Listed below are T cell receptor beta chains from one sample, sequenced in a study of T cell responses to AZD1222 COVID-19 vaccine. Generated by immunoSEQ multiplex PCR, the TCRdb table keeps only in-frame clones and is missing some. The table lists about 99,000 clones, about 85% of them singletons. Specimen: peripheral blood, collected on day 0 of AZD1222 vaccination. The receptors were sampled from an adult in good health. CDR3s include the opening cysteine and the closing phenylalanine or tryptophan. A D gene is named only where the DNA matches it firmly. Only part of the rows carry a size: once, few, many, or a class if the clone is expanded.

TGTGCCACCAGCCCGCCCGGGGCAGGGTACCAAGAGACCCAGTACTTC	CATSPPGAGYQETQYF	TRBJ2-5	-	TRBV15	-
TGTGCCAGTAGTATGCCTTTTGGGGGAGAGGCTAACTATGGCTACACCTTC	CASSMPFGGEANYGYTF	TRBJ1-2	-	TRBV19	-
TGTGCCAGCAGCCTCCGGGACAGGGGATTCGGTGAAAAACTGTTTTTT	CASSLRDRGFGEKLFF	TRBJ1-4	TRBD1	TRBV7-6	-
TGTGCCAGCAGCTTGGCGGGACAGAGCTCTGGGGCCAACGTCCTGACTTTC	CASSLAGQSSGANVLTF	TRBJ2-6	TRBD1	TRBV5-4	-
TGCAGCGTCCGGGACTCCCCAAGTATTGGCAATGAGCAGTTCTTC	CSVRDSPSIGNEQFF	TRBJ2-1	-	TRBV29-1	-
TGTGCCAGCAGTTACGTTGCGGATAGGGGGTCACTTGAGCAGTTCTTC	CASSYVADRGSLEQFF	TRBJ2-1	-	TRBV6-5	-
TGTGCCAGCAGGATCACGGGGGGAGGCTACGAGCAGTACTTC	CASRITGGGYEQYF	TRBJ2-7	TRBD2	TRBV6-5	-
TGTGCCAGCAGTGAACGGTCGGGACAGGTTGAAGCTTTCTTT	CASSERSGQVEAFF	TRBJ1-1	TRBD1	TRBV6-1	-
TGTGCCAGCAGCGCCGTGGGAAGGGATCAGCCCCAGCATTTT	CASSAVGRDQPQHF	TRBJ1-5	-	TRBV7-2	-
TGTGCCAGCAGCCAAGCGAGGGCGGGGGGAAACAATGAGCAGTTCTTC	CASSQARAGGNNEQFF	TRBJ2-1	TRBD2	TRBV4-2	-
TGTGCCAGCTCAACTGGGACAGGGAGTGACACTGAAGCTTTCTTT	CASSTGTGSDTEAFF	TRBJ1-1	TRBD1	TRBV18	-
TGTGCCAGCAGCCCCGGGACTAGCGTCCCCGGGTGGCAGTTCTTC	CASSPGTSVPGWQFF	TRBJ2-1	TRBD2	TRBV25-1	few
TGTGCCACCAGTGACCGTACTGAAGCTTTCTTT	CATSDRTEAFF	TRBJ1-1	-	TRBV24-1	-
TGTGCCAGCAGTTATTCGTCCGGACCCTACGAGCAGTACTTC	CASSYSSGPYEQYF	TRBJ2-7	-	TRBV6-2/TRBV6-3	-
TGTGCCAGTAGTAGCTTCGGGACTAGCGGGAGCTATGAGCAGTTCTTC	CASSSFGTSGSYEQFF	TRBJ2-1	TRBD2	TRBV19	once
TGCAGCGTTGTTCAGGCCGGCGACACTGAAGCTTTCTTT	CSVVQAGDTEAFF	TRBJ1-1	-	TRBV29-1	-
TGTGCCAGCTCACCGTTCCCGGGACAGGGGGCCGCGGTCGATGGCTACACCTTC	CASSPFPGQGAAVDGYTF	TRBJ1-2	TRBD1	TRBV18	-
TGTGCCAGCAGCCGAGGCCGAGCCCGGTCTTCCCACAATGAGCAGTTCTTC	CASSRGRARSSHNEQFF	TRBJ2-1	-	TRBV3-1/TRBV3-2	-
TGTGCCAGCAGCTCAACTCTAAGTACAGGCTACAATGAGCAGTTCTTC	CASSSTLSTGYNEQFF	TRBJ2-1	-	TRBV5-6	-
TGTGCCAGCAGCGCAGACAGGGCCCAAGAGACCCAGTACTTC	CASSADRAQETQYF	TRBJ2-5	TRBD1	TRBV2	-
TGTGCCAGCAGTGGGGCAGGGGGCACAGATACGCAGTATTTT	CASSGAGGTDTQYF	TRBJ2-3	-	TRBV2	-
TGTGCCAGCAGTCCTACACCGTCGGGTGTCGGCGGGGGCTACACCTTC	CASSPTPSGVGGGYTF	TRBJ1-2	-	TRBV28	-
TGTGCCAGCAGTCAACAGGGCCTCGGCAATCAGCCCCAGCATTTT	CASSQQGLGNQPQHF	TRBJ1-5	-	TRBV6-5	-
TGCGCCAGCAGCCAAGATCTCGGGGACCGAAACAATGAGCAGTTCTTC	CASSQDLGDRNNEQFF	TRBJ2-1	-	TRBV4-3	once
TGTGCCAGCAGCCCAATGAGCGCAGTGGAGCTGTTTTTT	CASSPMSAVELFF	TRBJ2-2	-	TRBV3-1/TRBV3-2	-
TGTGCCAGCAGCTTTACACAAGGAGCCTATAATTCACCCCTCCACTTT	CASSFTQGAYNSPLHF	TRBJ1-6	-	TRBV14	-
TGTGCCAGCAGCCCTACCCCCGCCGGTCCCCTCCACTTT	CASSPTPAGPLHF	TRBJ1-6	-	TRBV11-3	-
TGTGCCAGCTCCCCCGGACAGACACTTAATCAGCCCCAGCATTTT	CASSPGQTLNQPQHF	TRBJ1-5	-	TRBV18	-
TGCAGTGCTAACAGGGACACTGAAGCTTTCTTT	CSANRDTEAFF	TRBJ1-1	-	TRBV20-1	few
TGTGCCAGCAGCCAAGATTGGGGACAGCCGTATGAGCAGTACTTC	CASSQDWGQPYEQYF	TRBJ2-7	TRBD1	TRBV4-2	-
TGCGCCAGCAGTCCCGTGGGCGCTTCCTATGGCTACACCTTC	CASSPVGASYGYTF	TRBJ1-2	-	TRBV4-3	-
TGTGCCACCAGCAGAGGAAGGACCTACAATGAGCAGTTCTTC	CATSRGRTYNEQFF	TRBJ2-1	-	TRBV15	-
TGCGCCAGCAGCCCAGACGACAGCAGCTCCTACAATGAGCAGTTCTTC	CASSPDDSSSYNEQFF	TRBJ2-1	-	TRBV4-3	-
TGTGCCAGCAGTTACCGAGACAGACCAGTGTCACCCCTCCACTTT	CASSYRDRPVSPLHF	TRBJ1-6	-	TRBV6-5	-
TGTGCCAGCAGTTACTTAGAGACCCAGTACTTC	CASSYLETQYF	TRBJ2-5	-	TRBV6-2/TRBV6-3	-
TGTGCCAGCAGTTACAAGGGGAACACTGAAGCTTTCTTT	CASSYKGNTEAFF	TRBJ1-1	-	TRBV6-2/TRBV6-3	once
TGTGCCAGCAGCTTGGGCTCGGGTTACGGCTACACCTTC	CASSLGSGYGYTF	TRBJ1-2	-	TRBV5-4	-
TGCGCCAGCAGCGGGGACAGGGCCACAGATACGCAGTATTTT	CASSGDRATDTQYF	TRBJ2-3	TRBD1	TRBV10-1	-
TGTGCCAGCAGTACGGGACTAGCGGGAGGGCTACAGTTCTTC	CASSTGLAGGLQFF	TRBJ2-1	TRBD2	TRBV6-4	-
TGTGCCAGCAAGGACAGAGCTTCAGGGGGGGAGCTGTTTTTT	CASKDRASGGELFF	TRBJ2-2	-	TRBV7-9	many
TGTGCCAGCAGTTACTCCTGGCAGTCGGGGAACACTGAAGCTTTCTTT	CASSYSWQSGNTEAFF	TRBJ1-1	-	TRBV6-5	-
TGTGCCAGCAGCTTAGGTTTGGGCTTTAATGAAAAACTGTTTTTT	CASSLGLGFNEKLFF	TRBJ1-4	-	TRBV7-2	-
TGTGCCAGCAGTGAGGAAAAAAGAAATCAGCCCCAGCATTTT	CASSEEKRNQPQHF	TRBJ1-5	-	TRBV2	once
TGTGCCAGCAGCTCAAACGCGGGGGCGGCGGGAGGCTACACCTTC	CASSSNAGAAGGYTF	TRBJ1-2	-	TRBV7-2	-
TGCGCCAGCAGCCAAGATCTCGGGTTGCGCAATCAGCCCCAGCATTTT	CASSQDLGLRNQPQHF	TRBJ1-5	-	TRBV4-1	-
TGTGCCAGCAACCCGGACAGGGTTGGGCAGCCCCAGCATTTT	CASNPDRVGQPQHF	TRBJ1-5	TRBD1	TRBV6-6	-
TGCGCCAGCAGCCAAGATCTCCTCGGGACCCAAATGAACACTGAAGCTTTCTTT	CASSQDLLGTQMNTEAFF	TRBJ1-1	-	TRBV4-1	-
TGTGCCAGCAGTTCCCGGCTCTCTGGGGCCAACGTCCTGACTTTC	CASSSRLSGANVLTF	TRBJ2-6	-	TRBV27	-
TGTGCCAGCAGCCGTACAGGTTTCTCTGGAAACACCATATATTTT	CASSRTGFSGNTIYF	TRBJ1-3	-	TRBV4-2	-